The 28 T cell receptor beta chains presented below share a single source sample, sequenced in a study of T cells after yellow fever vaccination. TCRdb re-analysed the 5' RACE reads in MiXCR, keeping a single row per CDR3 protein. Of around 250,000 distinct CDR3 sequences listed, 6.9% are singletons. Sequencing used CD4+ T cells sorted from PBMCs, obtained 15 days after the yellow fever booster vaccination. The source is a man aged 25 to 40 who received the YFV17D yellow fever vaccine.

The genes are TRBV2 and TRBJ2-5; 13 bases are shared with TRBD2. Germline CDR1 SNHLY, CDR2 FYNNEI. Trimming took 3 bases from V and 5 from J; bases not matched to a gene: 3. The CDR3 spans 15 residues. CDR3 nucleotide sequence: TGTGCCAGCAGTGACGGGGGACTAGCGGGGGAGACCCAGTACTTC. This translates into CASSDGGLAGETQYF.

This clonotype occurred many times. This rearrangement joins TRBV10-3 to TRBJ2-1; D may be TRBD1 (6 bases). The ends were cut back, 0 bases at V and 3 bases at J, with 15 bases in the middle. Looked up from germline, CDR1 is ENHRY and CDR2 is SYGVKD. The CDR3 loop spans 17 amino acids. CDR3 DNA sequence: TGTGCCATCAGTGAGTCATCAGGGGCCCGACTCTACAATGAGCAGTTCTTC. Amino acid sequence: CAISESSGARLYNEQFF.

At least ten counts were recorded for this clonotype. The gene calls are TRBV4-2 and TRBJ2-5, with D possibly TRBD2 on 6 matching bases. CDR1 is LGHNA and CDR2 is YNFKEQ in the germline V gene. The CDR3 consists of 13 residues. Between the trimmed V and J ends, which lost 4 bases and 3 bases, there was a span of 9 bases. This CDR3 reads CASSRWEEETQYF. For the CDR3, the DNA is TGTGCCAGCAGCCGGTGGGAGGAAGAGACCCAGTACTTC.

The chain links TRBV5-4 to TRBJ2-2, with TRBD2 as a possible D gene (5 bases). The CDR3 runs 15 residues. With 0 bases removed from V and 6 bases from J, the gap between germline ends came to 12 bases. Germline CDR1 SGHNT, CDR2 YYREEE (reference sequence). The CDR3 reads CASSLVAGMAGELFF. The CDR3 nucleotides are TGTGCCAGCAGCTTGGTGGCGGGTATGGCCGGGGAGCTGTTTTTT.

In this sample, this clonotype turned up many times. The chain combines TRBV27 with TRBJ1-3; a possible D gene is TRBD1 (5 bases). This CDR3 region has 14 residues. The germline gives CDR1 MNHEY, CDR2 SMNVEV (reference sequence). Trimming stripped 2 bases from V and 2 bases from J, with 7 bases between. The CDR3 nucleotides are TGTGCCAGCAGTTTAACAGGCCCTGGAAACACCATATATTTT. Translation gives CASSLTGPGNTIYF.

There are many counts of this clonotype. J is TRBJ2-7 and V is TRBV2; D is uncertain. V was pared by 6 bases and J by 7 bases, with 22 bases between. The CDR3 runs to 15 residues. Germline-derived CDR1 and CDR2 are SNHLY and FYNNEI. The CDR3 sequence: CASSFGSPGYYEQYF. The CDR3 region has the DNA TGTGCCAGCAGCTTCGGGTCCCCCGGCTATTATGAGCAGTACTTC.

This clonotype was seen a few times. This rearrangement joins TRBV3-1 to TRBJ2-5; tentative D call: TRBD1 (7 bases). Germline assignment: CDR1 LGHDT and CDR2 YNNKEL (reference sequence). This CDR3 is 14 amino acids long. The V gene lost 4 bases and the J gene lost 4 bases, with 13 bases spanning the gap. CDR3 sequence: CASSRGDSSETQYF. DNA of the CDR3: TGTGCCAGCAGCCGGGGGGACAGTTCAGAGACCCAGTACTTC.

This clonotype was picked up many times. V and J are TRBV2 and TRBJ2-7; D is undetermined. Germline CDR1 is SNHLY and CDR2 is FYNNEI. V was shortened by 5 bases and J by 2 bases, with 16 bases between the two germline ends. CDR3 length equals 15 residues. The CDR3 protein is CASSRRVIPTYEQYF. The CDR3, as DNA: TGTGCCAGCAGTCGTCGGGTAATCCCAACCTACGAGCAGTACTTC. Full variable domain (outside the CDR3, taken from reference TRBV2 and TRBJ2-7): EPEVTQTPSHQVTQMGQEVILRCVPISNHLYFYWYRQILGQKVEFLVSFYNNEISEKSEIFDDQFSVERPDGSNFTLKIRSTKLEDSAMYFCASSRRVIPTYEQYFGPGTRLTVT.

This clonotype was seen more than once but under ten times. This chain joins TRBV7-2 and TRBJ2-3; TRBD2 matches at 10 bases. The CDR3 runs 16 residues. After removal of 6 bases from V and 2 bases from J, the junction contained 8 bases not matched to a gene. CDR1 and CDR2 from the germline V gene are SGHTA and FQGNSA. CDR3 sequence: CASSHRAGGVTDTQYF. CDR3 nucleotides: TGTGCCAGCAGTCACCGAGCGGGAGGGGTCACAGATACGCAGTATTTT.

CDR3 sequence: CASSLRDRGSEQYF. For the CDR3, the DNA is TGTGCCAGCTCACTACGGGACAGGGGTTCCGAGCAGTACTTC. The V gene is TRBV18, the J gene TRBJ2-7, with 10 bases identical to TRBD1. The CDR3 is 14 residues long. Germline loops: CDR1 KGHSH, CDR2 LQKENI. Germline trimming cut 4 bases from V and 6 bases from J; bases unmatched to any gene: 6.

This clonotype showed up many times. V gene TRBV5-5 combines with J gene TRBJ2-1; maybe TRBD2 (5 bases). The germline V and J ends were trimmed by 0 bases and 2 bases, with 15 bases remaining between them. The CDR3 loop spans 17 amino acids. Germline-derived CDR1 and CDR2 are SGHKS and YYEKEE (reference sequence). The CDR3 DNA reads TGTGCCAGCAGCTTGGTCTCAGGCCCCGGGACCTACAATGAGCAGTTCTTC. Its protein is CASSLVSGPGTYNEQFF.

This clonotype was observed at least ten times. This chain connects TRBV6-5 to TRBJ2-7; D unclear. Germline V lookup: CDR1 MNHEY, CDR2 SVGAGI. The CDR3 covers 13 residues. Trimming left V 4 bases short and J 6 bases short, with 13 bases between. DNA of the CDR3: TGTGCCAGCAGTTTAGCCTCTCGGTCCGAGCAGTACTTC. It specifies CASSLASRSEQYF.

This clonotype occurred many times. The J gene is TRBJ2-1, the V gene TRBV5-1; D is unclear. The CDR3 spans 16 residues. Trimming removed 0 bases from V and 0 bases from J, with 10 bases in between. Germline V gene lookup returns CDR1 SGHRS and CDR2 YFSETQ. This CDR3 is CASSLVFSSSYNEQFF. The CDR3 DNA reads TGCGCCAGCAGCTTGGTCTTTTCAAGCTCCTACAATGAGCAGTTCTTC.

This clonotype was seen more than once but under ten times. V usage is TRBV25-1 and J usage is TRBJ1-6; D is unclear. The germline V gene has CDR1 MGHDK and CDR2 SYGVNS. Trimming took off 1 base at V and 0 bases at J, with 7 bases between the two ends. The CDR3 consists of 16 residues. The CDR3 DNA is TGTGCCAGCAGTGAATCCGGGAACTCCTATAATTCACCCCTCCACTTT. As protein: CASSESGNSYNSPLHF.

This clonotype has ten or more counts. This chain's CDR3 is CSTYTPGGTGELFF. The CDR3 bases are TGCAGTACCTATACCCCCGGAGGAACCGGGGAGCTGTTTTTT. The chain is built from TRBV20-1 and TRBJ2-2; tentatively, D is TRBD2 (5 bases). The germline gives CDR1 DFQATT, CDR2 SNEGSKA (reference sequence). The CDR3 has 14 residues. The V end was cut by 8 bases, the J end by 5 bases, with 18 bases between.

The chain combines TRBV20-1 with TRBJ1-4, with D tentatively TRBD1 (6 bases). Germline values: CDR1 DFQATT, CDR2 SNEGSKA (reference sequence). The CDR3 spans 13 residues. V was shortened by 3 bases and J by 7 bases, with 12 bases between the two germline ends. The CDR3 reads CSASAGGSEKLFF. The CDR3, as DNA: TGCAGTGCTAGCGCGGGGGGCAGTGAAAAACTGTTTTTT.

The table lists this clonotype with a few counts. V gene TRBV29-1 combines with J gene TRBJ2-5; a weak D match, TRBD2 (6 bases). Germline CDR1 SQVTM, CDR2 ANQGSEA. V was trimmed by 7 bases and J by 1 base, leaving 16 bases between them. The CDR3 length is 14 residues. The CDR3 DNA is TGCAGCGGGATGGATGTTAGCGGCCAAGAGACCCAGTACTTC. It is translated as CSGMDVSGQETQYF.

The J gene is TRBJ2-1, the V gene TRBV6-2 or TRBV6-3; D may be TRBD1 (5 bases). Germline V gene data show CDR1 as MNHEY and CDR2 as SVGEGT. The CDR3 spans 15 residues. V lost 6 bases, J lost 3 bases, and 15 bases lay in between. The CDR3 here is CASRPQGAFYNEQFF. In nucleotides, the CDR3 is TGTGCCAGCAGACCCCAAGGGGCCTTCTACAATGAGCAGTTCTTC.

At least ten counts were recorded for this clonotype. This sequence joins TRBV7-9 and TRBJ1-1; possible D gene TRBD1, 5 bases. From germline, CDR1 is SEHNR and CDR2 FQNEAQ (reference sequence). Trimming stripped 1 base from V and 1 base from J, with 7 bases between. The CDR3 extends over 14 amino acids. The CDR3 loop is CASSLGQKNTEAFF. The DNA of the CDR3 is TGTGCCAGCAGCTTAGGACAGAAGAACACTGAAGCTTTCTTT.

This clonotype has more than one count but fewer than ten. The chain is built from TRBV23-1 and TRBJ2-7, with 11 bases aligning to TRBD2. TRBV23-1 is filed as an ORF, its function uncertain. The CDR3 has 15 amino acids. V gave up 6 bases and J gave up 3 bases; unmatched junction bases: 7. Here the CDR3 reads CASRPTSGIYYEQYF. CDR3 nucleotides: TGCGCCAGCAGACCGACTAGCGGGATCTACTACGAGCAGTACTTC.

The chain is built from TRBV6-2 or TRBV6-3 and TRBJ2-5; possibly TRBD1 for D (5 bases). The V gene lost 8 bases and the J gene lost 5 bases, with 12 bases spanning the gap. This CDR3 is 12 amino acids long. CDR1 and CDR2 (germline): MNHEY, SVGEGT. CDR3 DNA sequence: TGTGCCAGCCGGACAATGGTGGAGACCCAGTACTTC. Protein sequence: CASRTMVETQYF.

This clonotype was counted ten times or more. The chain uses TRBV28 and TRBJ2-4; no clear D gene. V was cut by 10 bases and J by 5 bases, with 9 bases left in between. The germline V gene has CDR1 MDHEN and CDR2 SYDVKM. There are 11 residues in the CDR3. This chain's CDR3 is CATQKENIQYF. The DNA of the CDR3 is TGTGCCACCCAGAAGGAAAACATTCAGTACTTC.

The table lists this clonotype with a few counts. The chain carries TRBV5-1 and TRBJ1-4; D possibly corresponds to TRBD1 (6 bases). V lost 2 bases, J lost 5 bases, and 13 bases lay in between. CDR3 length equals 15 residues. Germline CDR1 reads SGHRS; CDR2 reads YFSETQ. The CDR3 sequence: CASSFQGSANEKLFF. The CDR3 DNA reads as TGCGCCAGCAGCTTCCAGGGGTCCGCCAATGAAAAACTGTTTTTT.

This clonotype was picked up many times. V usage is TRBV20-1 and J usage is TRBJ2-1; 14 bases match TRBD2. From germline, CDR1 is DFQATT and CDR2 SNEGSKA (reference sequence). The V segment lost 3 bases and the J segment 8 bases; nucleotides outside the gene matches: 3. The CDR3 sequence is 14 residues long. The CDR3 is CSASGTSGSDEQFF. Here the CDR3 DNA reads TGCAGTGCTAGTGGGACTAGCGGGAGTGATGAGCAGTTCTTC.

The CDR3: CASSGRDYKETQYF. The CDR3 nucleotides read TGCGCCAGCAGCGGCCGGGACTACAAAGAGACCCAGTACTTC. This rearrangement joins TRBV5-1 to TRBJ2-5, with 7 positions matching TRBD2. V shed 4 bases, J shed 3 bases, and the junction held 6 bases outside the gene matches. CDR3 size: 14 residues. The germline V gene has CDR1 SGHRS and CDR2 YFSETQ.

At least ten counts were recorded for this clonotype. The V gene is TRBV5-1, the J gene TRBJ2-5; 7 nucleotides align to TRBD2. CDR1 is SGHRS and CDR2 is YFSETQ in the germline V gene. This CDR3 contains 15 residues. V lost 3 bases to trimming and J lost 2 bases; unmatched junction nucleotides: 7. For the CDR3, the DNA is TGCGCCAGCAGCTCCTATGGGGAGGGGCAAGAGACCCAGTACTTC. This encodes CASSSYGEGQETQYF. The full variable domain, completed using reference TRBV5-1 and TRBJ2-5, is KAGVTQTPRYLIKTRGQQVTLSCSPISGHRSVSWYQQTPGQGLQFLFEYFSETQRNKGNFPGRFSGRQFSNSRSEMNVSTLELGDSALYLCASSSYGEGQETQYFGPGTRLLVL.

The table lists this clonotype with a few counts. The chain employs TRBV7-2 and TRBJ2-3; D is uncertain. The V and J ends lost 2 bases and 1 base respectively, with 4 bases between them. Germline CDR1 and CDR2: SGHTA and FQGNSA. CDR3 length: 13 residues. The CDR3 DNA sequence: TGTGCCAGCAGCTTATCTCGCACAGATACGCAGTATTTT. It codes for CASSLSRTDTQYF.

The chain combines TRBV23-1 with TRBJ2-3; 7 bases fit TRBD2. TRBV23-1 is filed as an ORF, its function uncertain. The CDR3 is 16 amino acids. V gave up 0 bases and J gave up 2 bases; unmatched junction bases: 5. The CDR3 loop reads CASSQSRGGSTDTQYF. The CDR3 DNA sequence: TGCGCCAGCAGTCAATCTCGGGGAGGGTCCACAGATACGCAGTATTTT.